This record concerns one T cell receptor (beta chain) sequence. This sample stems from a study of blood T cell repertoires in COVID-19. At the level of the study: The origin of the acute and convalescent COVID-19 samples was the United States, Italy and Spain. PBMCs, B-cell-depleted T cells, or T cells were the source of the cDNA or gDNA that made up the material.

Trimming stripped 9 bases from V and 5 bases from J, with 17 bases between. Germline assignment: CDR1 MNHEY and CDR2 SVGAGI. The CDR3 consists of 14 residues. Per the original data handling: For nucleated cells, counts were estimated from reference gene primer amplification. TCRdb keeps only in-frame clones here, not all; method: immunoSEQ multiplex PCR. The V and J calls and the clone size are those of that table, but D and trimming were determined from the DNA. Of fewer than 110,000 clones listed, almost 95% are singletons. The source is a man between 50 and 59 years old with active COVID-19. This chain joins TRBV6-5 and TRBJ2-1; D possibly corresponds to TRBD1 (6 bases). Sample: peripheral blood. Written as DNA, the CDR3 is TGTGCCAGGGAAGACAGGCCCTCTGACAATGAGCAGTTCTTC. Translation gives CAREDRPSDNEQFF.